The next 15 T cell receptor beta chains were all read from a single sample in a study of blood T cell repertoires in COVID-19 (TCRdb year 2020). The protocol used for the library was the immunoSEQ multiplex PCR assay. TCRdb re-hosts the immuneACCESS table, in-frame sequences only. Its copies lack some clones; in the studies checked, an unresolved V gene accounts for under half of them, and the cause for the rest is not known. This sample has tens of thousands of clones in its table, and roughly 76% of those were observed once. The ten largest clones add up to 15% to 20% of the sample. Sequences were obtained from peripheral blood. Every receptor here comes from a woman over 75 with active or convalescent COVID-19.

The chain combines TRBV6-2 or TRBV6-3 with TRBJ1-2; no firm D call. V lost 2 bases and J lost 3, with 7 bases in between. From germline, CDR1 is MNHEY and CDR2 SVGEGT. This CDR3 region has 13 residues. CDR3 bases: TGTGCCAGCAGTTACGGGGAGTACTATGGCTACACCTTC. Protein: CASSYGEYYGYTF.

As regards this clone: This CDR3 is also generated by other DNA sequences in the sample. The V gene is TRBV5-1, the J gene TRBJ1-1, with TRBD1 matching 9 bases. The CDR3 totals 14 residues. CDR1 is SGHRS and CDR2 is YFSETQ in the germline V gene. Trimming at V came to 1 base and at J to 5 bases, leaving 3 bases not matched to a gene. The CDR3 loop is CASSLTGGRTEAFF. In nucleotides, the CDR3 is TGCGCCAGCAGCTTGACAGGGGGCCGGACTGAAGCTTTCTTT.

The V and J genes are TRBV6-1 and TRBJ2-5, with D hard to call. This CDR3 has 14 amino acids. Between the trimmed V and J ends, which lost 2 bases and 5 bases, there was a span of 12 bases. From germline, CDR1 is MNHNS and CDR2 SASEGT. The CDR3 region is CASSEQPEQETQYF. The DNA of the CDR3 is TGTGCCAGCAGTGAACAGCCAGAACAGGAGACCCAGTACTTC.

The count of this clone is one. V gene TRBV2 combines with J gene TRBJ1-5; D is possibly TRBD1 (5 bases). V was trimmed by 5 bases and J by 1 base, leaving 9 bases between them. This CDR3 contains 14 residues. From germline, CDR1 is SNHLY and CDR2 FYNNEI. The DNA of the CDR3 is TGTGCCAGCAGTCTGGGGGGGAGCAATCAGCCCCAGCATTTT. Its protein product is CASSLGGSNQPQHF.

This chain links TRBV10-3 with TRBJ2-7, with 7 nucleotides matching TRBD1. The J segment lost 2 bases and the V segment lost 4 bases, leaving 8 bases of the junction unmatched. The CDR3 is made up of 15 amino acids. CDR1 is ENHRY and CDR2 is SYGVKD in the germline V gene. The CDR3 spells CAISGGTVPPYEQYF. The DNA for the CDR3 is TGTGCCATCAGTGGGGGGACAGTTCCTCCCTACGAGCAGTACTTC.

This chain connects TRBV3-1 (or the pseudogene TRBV3-2) to TRBJ2-3; D remains unclear. The CDR3 is 19 residues long. CDR1 and CDR2 from the germline V gene are LGHDT and YNNKEL (reference sequence). The V end lost 1 base, the J end lost 1 base, and 21 bases lay between the germline ends. The CDR3 region is CASSQGLVGTKLRTDTQYF. The CDR3 bases are TGTGCCAGCAGCCAAGGCCTTGTAGGTACTAAGTTGCGCACAGATACGCAGTATTTT.

This clone was observed once. The V and J genes are TRBV30 and TRBJ2-3, with TRBD2 matching over 7 bases. The CDR3 consists of 10 residues. CDR1 and CDR2 from the germline V gene are GTSNPN and SVGIG (reference sequence). Here the CDR3 DNA reads TGTGGCGGGGGATCTTATACGCAGTATTTT. Translating it yields CGGGSYTQYF.

The chain has TRBV3-1 (or the pseudogene TRBV3-2) and TRBJ2-7; the match to TRBD1 covers 7 bases. J gave up 3 bases and V 7 bases, and 9 bases lay outside the gene matches. The CDR3 extends over 14 amino acids. Germline V gene data show CDR1 as LGHDT and CDR2 as YNNKEL (reference sequence). In DNA form, the CDR3 reads TGTGCCAGCAACTTACGGGACAGCAACTACGAGCAGTACTTC. Translated, it gives CASNLRDSNYEQYF.

This clone turned up a few times. The genes are TRBV7-3 and TRBJ1-1, with a weak D call TRBD1 (6 bases). In germline, CDR1 is SGHTA, CDR2 FQGTGA. V dropped 4 bases and J dropped 7 bases, with 25 bases sitting between them. This CDR3 is 17 amino acids long. The CDR3 sequence is CASSSPVGYREGGEAFF. The CDR3 DNA sequence: TGTGCCAGCAGCTCCCCGGTGGGTTACAGGGAGGGGGGTGAAGCTTTCTTT.

The V gene is TRBV6-5, the J gene TRBJ1-5; 11 bases map to TRBD1. The germline V gene has CDR1 MNHEY and CDR2 SVGAGI. This CDR3 has 15 amino acids. The V gene end was trimmed by 6 bases and the J gene end by 5 bases; junction bases not matched to a gene: 6. The CDR3 DNA reads TGTGCCAGCAGATCGGGACAGGGGGTCCATCAGCCCCAGCATTTT. Amino acids: CASRSGQGVHQPQHF.

In this sample, this clone turned up a few times. The CDR3 bases are TGTGCCAGCAGACCAACGGCAACTAATGAAAAACTGTTTTTT. Translated: CASRPTATNEKLFF. This rearrangement joins TRBV6-5 to TRBJ1-4; no firm D call. The CDR3 covers 14 residues. Germline V gives CDR1 MNHEY, CDR2 SVGAGI. The V end lost 6 bases, the J end lost 0 bases, and 8 bases lay between the germline ends.

A few counts support this clone. J is TRBJ1-3 and V is TRBV10-3; TRBD1 matches at 8 bases. This CDR3 is 18 amino acids long. With 4 bases clipped from V and 4 bases from J, the junction kept 15 bases outside the gene matches. CDR1 and CDR2 from the germline V gene are ENHRY and SYGVKD. CDR3 region: CAISASDRGIGTGNTIYF. The CDR3 DNA follows: TGTGCCATCAGTGCAAGCGACAGGGGAATAGGGACCGGAAACACCATATATTTT.

This chain links TRBV13 with TRBJ2-2; D ambiguous. Trimming stripped 5 bases from V and 7 bases from J, with 11 bases between. CDR3 size: 13 residues. The germline gives CDR1 PRHDT, CDR2 FYEKMQ (reference sequence). The CDR3 protein is CASSLLGGGELFF. CDR3 nucleotides: TGTGCCAGCAGCCTCCTTGGCGGCGGGGAGCTGTTTTTT.

V is TRBV18 and J is TRBJ2-4; no clear D. Germline loops: CDR1 KGHSH, CDR2 LQKENI. The length of the CDR3 is 16 residues. V lost 2 bases to trimming and J lost 0 bases, with 11 bases between them. The CDR3 nucleotides are TGTGCCAGCTCACCAAGTTCGGCGGAAGCCAAAAACATTCAGTACTTC. Amino acids: CASSPSSAEAKNIQYF.

The V and J genes are TRBV19 and TRBJ1-5; D may be TRBD1 (5 bases). CDR1 and CDR2 (germline): LNHDA, SQIVND (reference sequence). This CDR3 region has 15 residues. Trimming pared 3 bases from V and 4 bases from J, leaving 13 bases between. CDR3 sequence reads: CASSMGYRFNQPQHF. CDR3 DNA sequence: TGTGCCAGTAGTATGGGGTACAGGTTTAATCAGCCCCAGCATTTT.